This entry lists 6 T cell receptor beta chains sequenced from one sample in a study of cytomegalovirus exposure and HLA in healthy donors. Primers: 60 Vbeta forward and 13 Jbeta reverse. Sequencing was performed with immunoSEQ multiplex PCR; in TCRdb, only in-frame clones are kept and a portion is missing. The sample shows roughly 83,000 clones, roughly 77% of them seen only once. Sequenced input: PBMCs. Receptors were obtained from a man aged 60 to 75 in good health and CMV-seronegative.

J is TRBJ2-1 and V is TRBV5-6, with TRBD1 as a possible D gene (5 bases). V lost 4 bases and J lost 7, with 21 bases in between. CDR1 and CDR2 (germline): SGHDT, YYEEEE. This CDR3 has 16 residues. DNA of the CDR3: TGTGCCAGCAGCGGTTTGGGGCCGTTCTGGGTGAATGAGCAGTTCTTC. Its translation is CASSGLGPFWVNEQFF.

In this sample, this clone turned up a few times. This chain joins TRBV19 and TRBJ2-3, with 8 bases aligning to TRBD2. V lost 3 bases to trimming and J lost 2 bases; unmatched junction nucleotides: 4. Per the germline V gene, CDR1 is LNHDA and CDR2 is SQIVND (reference sequence). The CDR3 has 15 residues. The CDR3 is CASSIGSGDTDTQYF. The CDR3 DNA follows: TGTGCCAGTAGTATTGGTAGCGGGGACACAGATACGCAGTATTTT.

To note about this clone: At one boundary the junction diverges from the germline segment, which might be a read error. The CDR3 region is CSSSSRTERTDTQYF. CDR3 nucleotides: TGTTCCAGCAGCTCACGGACAGAGCGCACAGATACGCAGTATTTT. This chain connects TRBV7-9 to TRBJ2-3, with a possible D match to TRBD1 (6 bases). The germline V gene encodes CDR1 SEHNR and CDR2 FQNEAQ (reference sequence). This CDR3 has 15 amino acids.

The rearrangement links TRBV2 to TRBJ1-5, with 9 bases lining up with TRBD1. The CDR3 has 16 residues. Per the germline V gene, CDR1 is SNHLY and CDR2 is FYNNEI. The V segment lost 5 bases and the J segment 0 bases; nucleotides outside the gene matches: 5. CDR3 coding DNA: TGTGCCAGCAGTCGCCGGACAGGGGATAGCAATCAGCCCCAGCATTTT. Its protein is CASSRRTGDSNQPQHF.

The sample holds one count of this clone. This chain uses TRBV7-3 with TRBJ2-3; 9 bases map to TRBD2. Germline CDR1 is SGHTA and CDR2 is FQGTGA. The length of the CDR3 is 14 residues. Unmatched junction bases numbered 3, after V lost 3 bases and J lost 5 bases. The CDR3 DNA reads TGTGCCAGCAGCTTTAGCGGGGGCTTAGATACGCAGTATTTT. Residues: CASSFSGGLDTQYF.

This clone has a single count. In nucleotides, the CDR3 is TGTGCCAGCTCACAGGCCCCAGGTGAAAAACTGTTTTTT. Translation gives CASSQAPGEKLFF. This chain uses TRBV18 with TRBJ1-4; D is undetermined. Trimming left V 4 bases short and J 7 bases short, with 10 bases between. Germline V gene sequence: CDR1 KGHSH, CDR2 LQKENI. The CDR3 runs to 13 residues.